Sequencing of this TCR beta chain was carried out in a study of control samples from healthy donors and cancer patients. The V and J ends lost 0 bases and 4 bases respectively, with 19 bases between them. The V gene's germline CDR1 is LNHNV and CDR2 YYDKDF (reference sequence). This CDR3 spans 19 amino acids. This clone was seen a handful of times. TCRdb keeps only in-frame clones here, not all; method: immunoSEQ multiplex PCR. The sample comprises over 100,000 clones, 92% of which are singletons, and roughly 6% rests with the top ten. Sequenced material: blood. The chain uses TRBV15 and TRBJ1-6; D may be TRBD1 (5 bases). The origin of this receptor is a man between 18 and 29 years old in good health. The CDR3 nucleotides are TGTGCCACCAGCAGAGATCTCATGGGGGGTGGAGCATATAATTCACCCCTCCACTTT. Amino acids: CATSRDLMGGGAYNSPLHF.